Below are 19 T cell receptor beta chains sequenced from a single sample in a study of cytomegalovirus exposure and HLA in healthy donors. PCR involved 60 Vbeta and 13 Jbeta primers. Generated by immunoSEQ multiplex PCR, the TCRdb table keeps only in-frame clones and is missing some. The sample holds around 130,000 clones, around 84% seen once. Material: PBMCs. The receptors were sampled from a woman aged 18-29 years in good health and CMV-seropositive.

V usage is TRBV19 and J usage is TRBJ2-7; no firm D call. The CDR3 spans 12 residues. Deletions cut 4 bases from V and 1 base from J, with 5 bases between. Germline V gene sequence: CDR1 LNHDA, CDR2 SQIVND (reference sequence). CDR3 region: CASSTGSYEQYF. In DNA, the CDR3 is TGTGCCAGTAGTACCGGGTCCTACGAGCAGTACTTC.

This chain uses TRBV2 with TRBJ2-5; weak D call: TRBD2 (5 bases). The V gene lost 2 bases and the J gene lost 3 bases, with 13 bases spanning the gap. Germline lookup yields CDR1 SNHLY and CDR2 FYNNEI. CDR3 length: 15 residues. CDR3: CASSEFHGVEETQYF. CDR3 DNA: TGTGCCAGCAGTGAATTCCACGGGGTAGAAGAGACCCAGTACTTC. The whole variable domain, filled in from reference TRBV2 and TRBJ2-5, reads EPEVTQTPSHQVTQMGQEVILRCVPISNHLYFYWYRQILGQKVEFLVSFYNNEISEKSEIFDDQFSVERPDGSNFTLKIRSTKLEDSAMYFCASSEFHGVEETQYFGPGTRLLVL.

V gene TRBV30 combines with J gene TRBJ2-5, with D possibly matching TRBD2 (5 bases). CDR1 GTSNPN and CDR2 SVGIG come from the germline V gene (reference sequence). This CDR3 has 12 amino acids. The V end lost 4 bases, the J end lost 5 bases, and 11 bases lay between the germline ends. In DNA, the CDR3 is TGTGCCTGGAATATGGGGAGCGAGACCCAGTACTTC. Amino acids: CAWNMGSETQYF. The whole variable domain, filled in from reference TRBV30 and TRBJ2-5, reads SQTIHQWPATLVQPVGSPLSLECTVEGTSNPNLYWYRQAAGRGLQLLFYSVGIGQISSEVPQNLSASRPQDRQFILSSKKLLLSDSGFYLCAWNMGSETQYFGPGTRLLVL.

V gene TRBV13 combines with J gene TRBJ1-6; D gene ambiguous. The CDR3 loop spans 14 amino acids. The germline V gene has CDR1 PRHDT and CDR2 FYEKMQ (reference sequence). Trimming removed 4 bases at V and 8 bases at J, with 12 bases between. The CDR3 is CASSSPGRDSPLHF. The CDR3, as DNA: TGTGCCAGCAGCTCCCCCGGGAGGGATTCACCCCTCCACTTT.

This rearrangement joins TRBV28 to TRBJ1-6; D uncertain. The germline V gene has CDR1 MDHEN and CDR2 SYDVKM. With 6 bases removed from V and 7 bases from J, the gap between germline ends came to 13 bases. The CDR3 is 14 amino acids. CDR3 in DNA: TGTGCCAGCAGCCTGGAGAGCTGGAATTCACCCCTCCACTTT. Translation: CASSLESWNSPLHF.

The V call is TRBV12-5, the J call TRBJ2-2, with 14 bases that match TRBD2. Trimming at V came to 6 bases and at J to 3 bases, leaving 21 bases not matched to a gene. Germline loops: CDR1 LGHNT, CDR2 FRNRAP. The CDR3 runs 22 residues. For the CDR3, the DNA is TGTGCTAGTGGGCCCAGCAGGGGGAACTTGACTAGCGGGGGGGGGTACACCGGGGAGCTGTTTTTT. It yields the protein CASGPSRGNLTSGGGYTGELFF.

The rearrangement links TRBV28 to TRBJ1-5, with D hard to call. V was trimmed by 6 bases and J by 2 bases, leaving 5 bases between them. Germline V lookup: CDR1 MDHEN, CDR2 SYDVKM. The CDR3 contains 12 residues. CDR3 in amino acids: CASSGGNQPQHF. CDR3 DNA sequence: TGTGCCAGCAGCGGGGGCAATCAGCCCCAGCATTTT.

The CDR3 reads CASSRTGRAETQYF. The CDR3 DNA is TGTGCCAGCAGTCGCACAGGGAGGGCGGAGACCCAGTACTTC. This sequence joins TRBV28 and TRBJ2-5; the D gene is possibly TRBD2 (7 bases). Germline values: CDR1 MDHEN, CDR2 SYDVKM. V shed 5 bases and J shed 5 bases, with 15 bases lying between them. This CDR3 is 14 amino acids long.

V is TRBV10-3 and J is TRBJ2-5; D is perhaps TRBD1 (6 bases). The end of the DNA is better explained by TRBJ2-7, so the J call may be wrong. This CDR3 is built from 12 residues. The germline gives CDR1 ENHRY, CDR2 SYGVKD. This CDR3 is CASIGGGYEQYF. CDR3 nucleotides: TGTGCCTCGATTGGGGGCGGCTACGAGCAGTACTTC.

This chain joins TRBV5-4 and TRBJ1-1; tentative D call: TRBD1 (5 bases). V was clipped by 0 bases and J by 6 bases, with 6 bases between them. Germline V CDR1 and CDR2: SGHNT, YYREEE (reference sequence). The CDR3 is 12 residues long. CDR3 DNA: TGTGCCAGCAGCTTGGAAGGGGCTGAAGCTTTCTTT. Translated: CASSLEGAEAFF.

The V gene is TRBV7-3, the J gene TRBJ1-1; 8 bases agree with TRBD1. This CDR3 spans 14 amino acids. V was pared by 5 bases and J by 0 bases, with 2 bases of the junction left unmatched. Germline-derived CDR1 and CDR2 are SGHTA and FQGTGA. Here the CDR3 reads CASSQGAMNTEAFF. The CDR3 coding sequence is TGTGCCAGCAGCCAGGGGGCCATGAACACTGAAGCTTTCTTT. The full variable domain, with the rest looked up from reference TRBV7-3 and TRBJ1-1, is GAGVSQTPSNKVTEKGKYVELRCDPISGHTALYWYRQSLGQGPEFLIYFQGTGAADDSGLPNDRFFAVRPEGSVSTLKIQRTERGDSAVYLCASSQGAMNTEAFFGQGTRLTVV.

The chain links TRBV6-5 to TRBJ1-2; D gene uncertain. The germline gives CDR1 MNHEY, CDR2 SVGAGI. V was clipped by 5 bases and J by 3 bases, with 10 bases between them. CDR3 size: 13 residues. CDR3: CASSRARDYGYTF. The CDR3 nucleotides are TGTGCCAGCAGTAGGGCGAGGGACTATGGCTACACCTTC.

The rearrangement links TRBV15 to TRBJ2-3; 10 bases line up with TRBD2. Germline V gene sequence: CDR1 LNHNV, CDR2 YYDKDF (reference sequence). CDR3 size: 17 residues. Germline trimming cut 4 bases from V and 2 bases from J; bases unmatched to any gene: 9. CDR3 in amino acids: CATSKESGGDDTDTQYF. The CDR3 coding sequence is TGTGCCACCAGCAAGGAGAGCGGGGGGGATGACACAGATACGCAGTATTTT.

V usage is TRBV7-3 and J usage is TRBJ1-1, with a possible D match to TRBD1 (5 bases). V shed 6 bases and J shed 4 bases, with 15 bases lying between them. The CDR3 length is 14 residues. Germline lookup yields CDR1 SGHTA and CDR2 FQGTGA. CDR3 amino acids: CASRKNPGGTEAFF. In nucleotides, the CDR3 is TGTGCCAGCAGGAAAAATCCGGGGGGCACTGAAGCTTTCTTT.

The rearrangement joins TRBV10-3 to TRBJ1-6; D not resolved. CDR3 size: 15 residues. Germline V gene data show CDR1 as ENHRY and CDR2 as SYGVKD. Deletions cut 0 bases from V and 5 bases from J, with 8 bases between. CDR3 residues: CAISESSQNNSPLHF. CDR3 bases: TGTGCCATCAGTGAGTCGTCACAGAATAATTCACCCCTCCACTTT.

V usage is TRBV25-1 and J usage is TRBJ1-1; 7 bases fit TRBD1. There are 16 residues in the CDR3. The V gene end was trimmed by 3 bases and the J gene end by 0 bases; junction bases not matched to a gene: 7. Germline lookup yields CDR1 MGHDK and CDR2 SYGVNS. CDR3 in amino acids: CASSDSTDRVNTEAFF. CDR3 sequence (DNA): TGTGCCAGCAGTGACTCTACCGACAGGGTGAACACTGAAGCTTTCTTT.

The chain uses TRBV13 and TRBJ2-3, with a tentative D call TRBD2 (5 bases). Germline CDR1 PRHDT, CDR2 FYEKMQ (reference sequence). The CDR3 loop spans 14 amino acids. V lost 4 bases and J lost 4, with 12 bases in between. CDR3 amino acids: CASSSRGGADTQYF. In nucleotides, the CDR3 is TGTGCCAGCAGCTCCAGAGGAGGCGCAGATACGCAGTATTTT.

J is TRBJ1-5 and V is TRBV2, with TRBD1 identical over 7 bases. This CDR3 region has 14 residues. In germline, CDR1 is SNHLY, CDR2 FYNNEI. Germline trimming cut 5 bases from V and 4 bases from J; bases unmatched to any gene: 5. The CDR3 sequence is CASSSTGENQPQHF. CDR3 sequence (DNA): TGTGCCAGCAGTAGTACAGGGGAAAATCAGCCCCAGCATTTT.

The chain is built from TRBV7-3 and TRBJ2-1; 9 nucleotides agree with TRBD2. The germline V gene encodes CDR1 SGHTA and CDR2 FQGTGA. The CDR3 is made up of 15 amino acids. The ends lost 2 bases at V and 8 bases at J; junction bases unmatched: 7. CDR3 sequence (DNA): TGTGCCAGCAGCTTAGGAGCGGGGGGTGGCTATGAGCAGTTCTTC. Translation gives CASSLGAGGGYEQFF.